This TCR beta chain was sequenced in a study of blood T cell repertoires in COVID-19. As originally analysed: Using reference gene primer amplification, nucleated cell counts were estimated. The protocol was immunoSEQ multiplex PCR, while the TCRdb copy is restricted to in-frame clones and leaves out a portion. V, J and clone size were drawn from that table, and D and trimming were deduced from the DNA. This sample carries 280,000 or so clones, roughly 86% of them seen once, and the ten largest clones take around 2.1%. V was cut by 0 bases and J by 0 bases, with 6 bases left in between. Looked up from germline, CDR1 is SGHRS and CDR2 is YFSETQ. The CDR3 runs to 15 residues.

The receptor was isolated from a woman in her twenties or thirties who had recovered from COVID-19. Material: peripheral blood. The rearrangement uses TRBV5-1 and TRBJ2-2; no clear D. CDR3 region: CASSLGFSNTGELFF. The CDR3 DNA reads as TGCGCCAGCAGCTTGGGTTTCTCGAACACCGGGGAGCTGTTTTTT. The full variable domain, rest sourced from reference TRBV5-1 and TRBJ2-2, is KAGVTQTPRYLIKTRGQQVTLSCSPISGHRSVSWYQQTPGQGLQFLFEYFSETQRNKGNFPGRFSGRQFSNSRSEMNVSTLELGDSALYLCASSLGFSNTGELFFGEGSRLTVL.